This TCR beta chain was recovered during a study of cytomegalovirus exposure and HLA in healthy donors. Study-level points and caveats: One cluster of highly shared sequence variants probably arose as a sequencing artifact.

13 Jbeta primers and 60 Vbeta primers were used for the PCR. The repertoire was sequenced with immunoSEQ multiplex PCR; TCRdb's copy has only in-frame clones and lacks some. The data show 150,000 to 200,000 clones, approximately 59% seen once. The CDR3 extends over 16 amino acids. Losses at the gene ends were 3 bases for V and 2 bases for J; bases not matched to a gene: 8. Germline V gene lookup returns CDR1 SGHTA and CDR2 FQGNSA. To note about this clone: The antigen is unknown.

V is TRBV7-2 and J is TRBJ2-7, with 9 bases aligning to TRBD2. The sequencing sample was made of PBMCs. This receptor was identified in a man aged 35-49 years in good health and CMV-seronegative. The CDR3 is CASSLIASGVPYEQYF. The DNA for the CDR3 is TGTGCCAGCAGCTTGATCGCTAGCGGGGTACCCTACGAGCAGTACTTC.